Given below is one T cell receptor beta chain in context. Its antigen remains unknown. The sample comes from a study of cytomegalovirus exposure and HLA in healthy donors. This CDR3 region has 16 residues. Germline V gene lookup returns CDR1 LGHNA and CDR2 YNFKEQ. Trimming cost V 0 bases and J 3 bases, with 11 bases left between them. Study-level results: The availability of immune exposure information extended only to CMV serostatus. As confirmed in vitro, a few CMV-associated chains were specific for CMV antigens.

With 60 Vbeta and 13 Jbeta primers, the PCR was carried out. Assay: immunoSEQ multiplex PCR; the TCRdb copy retains only in-frame clones and omits some. The sample gives more than 100,000 clones, roughly three fifths of which show up once; around 2.5% is in the top ten. The chain recombines TRBV4-2 with TRBJ1-4; D is unclear. This sequence was found in a woman in her forties in good health and CMV-seronegative. The specimen sequenced was PBMCs. The CDR3 DNA sequence: TGTGCCAGCAGCCAAGAGCCGGGTGGTGCTAATGAAAAACTGTTTTTT. Encoded protein: CASSQEPGGANEKLFF.